This T cell receptor beta chain derives from a study of blood T cell repertoires in COVID-19. Study in general: Acute-phase and convalescent COVID-19 samples originated in the United States, Italy and Spain. T cells, B-cell-depleted T cells, or PBMCs supplied cDNA or gDNA.

Per the study methods: From reference gene primer amplification, estimates of nucleated cell counts were derived. Clones were sequenced by immunoSEQ multiplex PCR, and TCRdb holds only the in-frame ones, with some missing. The DNA was the basis for D and trimming; V, J and clone size are from that table. Among approximately 30,000 clones listed, about 84% were seen once. In germline, CDR1 is GTSNPN, CDR2 SVGIG (reference sequence). V dropped 2 bases and J dropped 3; count of bases not matched to a gene: 5. This CDR3 region has 14 residues. This sequence joins TRBV30 and TRBJ2-7; TRBD1 matches at 9 bases. The sample comprised peripheral blood. The sequence derives from a man in his forties or fifties with active or convalescent COVID-19. The DNA of the CDR3 is TGTGCCTGGAGTATAGGGACAGGGCTCTACGAGCAGTACTTC. Translated: CAWSIGTGLYEQYF. Supplemented by reference TRBV30 and TRBJ2-7, the full variable domain reads SQTIHQWPATLVQPVGSPLSLECTVEGTSNPNLYWYRQAAGRGLQLLFYSVGIGQISSEVPQNLSASRPQDRQFILSSKKLLLSDSGFYLCAWSIGTGLYEQYFGPGTRLTVT.